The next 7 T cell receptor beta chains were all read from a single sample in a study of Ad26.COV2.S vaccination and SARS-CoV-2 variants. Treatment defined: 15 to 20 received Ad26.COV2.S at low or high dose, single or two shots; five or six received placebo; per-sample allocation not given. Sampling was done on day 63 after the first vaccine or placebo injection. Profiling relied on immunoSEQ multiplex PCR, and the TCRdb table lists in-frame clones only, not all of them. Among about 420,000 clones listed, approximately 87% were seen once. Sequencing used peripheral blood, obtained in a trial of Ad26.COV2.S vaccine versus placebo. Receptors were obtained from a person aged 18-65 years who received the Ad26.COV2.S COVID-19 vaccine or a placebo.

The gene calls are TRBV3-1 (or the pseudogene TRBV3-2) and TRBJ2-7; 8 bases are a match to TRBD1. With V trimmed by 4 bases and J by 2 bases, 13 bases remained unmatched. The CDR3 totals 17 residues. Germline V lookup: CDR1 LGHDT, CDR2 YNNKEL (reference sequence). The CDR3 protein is CASSPRAGQGQTYEQYF. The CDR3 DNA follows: TGTGCCAGCAGCCCAAGGGCCGGACAGGGTCAAACCTACGAGCAGTACTTC.

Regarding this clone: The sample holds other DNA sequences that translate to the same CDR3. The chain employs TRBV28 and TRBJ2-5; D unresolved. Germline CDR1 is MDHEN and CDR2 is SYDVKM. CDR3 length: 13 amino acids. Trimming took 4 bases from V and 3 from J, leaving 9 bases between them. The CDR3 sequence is CASSSRREETQYF. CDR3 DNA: TGTGCCAGCAGTTCCAGAAGAGAAGAGACCCAGTACTTC.

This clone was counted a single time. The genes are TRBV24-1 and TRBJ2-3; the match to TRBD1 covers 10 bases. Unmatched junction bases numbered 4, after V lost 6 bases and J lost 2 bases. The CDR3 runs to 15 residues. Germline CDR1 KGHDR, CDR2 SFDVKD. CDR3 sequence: CATSRTGGITDTQYF. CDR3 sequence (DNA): TGTGCCACCAGTAGGACAGGGGGTATCACAGATACGCAGTATTTT.

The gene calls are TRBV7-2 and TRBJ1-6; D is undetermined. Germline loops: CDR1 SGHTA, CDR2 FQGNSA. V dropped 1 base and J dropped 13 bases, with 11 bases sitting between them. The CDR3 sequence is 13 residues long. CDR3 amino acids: CASSLDPGLPLHF. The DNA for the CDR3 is TGTGCCAGCAGCTTAGACCCCGGGCTTCCCCTCCACTTT.

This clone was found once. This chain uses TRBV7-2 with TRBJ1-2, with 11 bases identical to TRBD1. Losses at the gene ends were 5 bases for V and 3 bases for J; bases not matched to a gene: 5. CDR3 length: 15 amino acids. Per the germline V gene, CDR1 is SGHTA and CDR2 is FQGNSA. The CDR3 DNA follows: TGTGCCAGCAGCCCCCGGACAGGGGGCGACTATGGCTACACCTTC. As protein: CASSPRTGGDYGYTF. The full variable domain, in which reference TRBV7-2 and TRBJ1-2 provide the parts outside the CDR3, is GAGVSQSPSNKVTEKGKDVELRCDPISGHTALYWYRQSLGQGLEFLIYFQGNSAPDKSGLPSDRFSAERTGGSVSTLTIQRTQQEDSAVYLCASSPRTGGDYGYTFGSGTRLTVV.

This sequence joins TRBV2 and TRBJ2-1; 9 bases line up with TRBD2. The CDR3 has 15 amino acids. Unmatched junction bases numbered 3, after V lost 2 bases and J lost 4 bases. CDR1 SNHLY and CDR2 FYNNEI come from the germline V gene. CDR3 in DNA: TGTGCCAGCAGTGAACTAGCGGGGCGGTACAATGAGCAGTTCTTC. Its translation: CASSELAGRYNEQFF.

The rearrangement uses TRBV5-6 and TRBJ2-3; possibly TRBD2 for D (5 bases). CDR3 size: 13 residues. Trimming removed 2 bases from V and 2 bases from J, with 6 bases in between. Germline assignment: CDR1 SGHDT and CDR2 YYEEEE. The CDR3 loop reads CASSFGITDTQYF. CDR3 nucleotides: TGTGCCAGCAGCTTCGGGATCACAGATACGCAGTATTTT.